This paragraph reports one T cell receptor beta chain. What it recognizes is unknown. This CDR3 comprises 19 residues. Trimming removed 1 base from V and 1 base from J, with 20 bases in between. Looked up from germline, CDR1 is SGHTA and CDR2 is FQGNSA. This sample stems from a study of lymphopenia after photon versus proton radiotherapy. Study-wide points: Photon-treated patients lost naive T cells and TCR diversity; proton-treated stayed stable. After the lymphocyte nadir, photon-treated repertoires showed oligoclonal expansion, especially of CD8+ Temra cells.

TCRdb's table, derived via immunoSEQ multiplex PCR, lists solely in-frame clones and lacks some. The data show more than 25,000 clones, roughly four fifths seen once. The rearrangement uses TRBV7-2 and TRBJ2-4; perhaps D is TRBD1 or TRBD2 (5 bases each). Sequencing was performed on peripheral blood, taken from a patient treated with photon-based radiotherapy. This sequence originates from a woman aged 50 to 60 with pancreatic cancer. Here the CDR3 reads CASSLEGPIQYSAKNIQYF. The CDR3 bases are TGTGCCAGCAGCTTAGAGGGACCGATCCAGTATTCGGCCAAAAACATTCAGTACTTC.